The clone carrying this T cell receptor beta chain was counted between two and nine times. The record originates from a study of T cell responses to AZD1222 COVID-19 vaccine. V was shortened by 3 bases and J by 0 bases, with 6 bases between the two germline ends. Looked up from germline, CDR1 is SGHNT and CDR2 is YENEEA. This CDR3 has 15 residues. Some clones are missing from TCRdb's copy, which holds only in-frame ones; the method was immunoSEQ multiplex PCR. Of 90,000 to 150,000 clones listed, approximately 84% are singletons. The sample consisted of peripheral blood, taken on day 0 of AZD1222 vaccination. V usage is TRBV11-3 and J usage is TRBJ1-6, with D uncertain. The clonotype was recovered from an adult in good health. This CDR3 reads CASSFTSSYNSPLHF. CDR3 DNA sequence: TGTGCCAGCAGCTTTACGAGCTCCTATAATTCACCCCTCCACTTT.